This T cell receptor beta chain was obtained from a study of blood T cell repertoires in COVID-19. As originally analysed: Reference gene primer amplification in the assay estimated nucleated cell counts. This table comes from immunoSEQ multiplex PCR, and its TCRdb copy is limited to in-frame clones, with some not included. That table supplies the V and J calls and clone size; D and trimming were determined from the DNA. The sample lists a few hundred thousand clones, 65% to 90% occurring once. Between the trimmed V and J ends, which lost 4 bases and 12 bases, there was a span of 28 bases. CDR1 and CDR2 from the germline V gene are SGHRS and YFSETQ. This CDR3 spans 16 amino acids.

The V call is TRBV5-1, the J call TRBJ1-2; a weak D match, TRBD1 (6 bases). The sample consisted of peripheral blood. The clonotype was recovered from a man aged 25 to 45 with active or convalescent COVID-19. The CDR3, as DNA: TGCGCCAGCAGCCCACAGGGTTCCCCACTAACTATGGCTGACACCTTC. Encoded protein: CASSPQGSPLTMADTF.